The next 6 T cell receptor beta chains were all read from a single sample in a study of cytomegalovirus exposure and HLA in healthy donors. PCR amplification relied on 60 Vbeta primers (plus 13 Jbeta primers). Profiled with immunoSEQ multiplex PCR; TCRdb holds only in-frame clones, not every one. Among about 180,000 clones listed, around 72% were seen once. Material: PBMCs. The receptors stem from a female donor in good health and CMV-seronegative.

This clone was seen a few times. The rearrangement uses TRBV2 and TRBJ2-3; TRBD2 aligns across 16 bases. The CDR3 consists of 19 residues. Germline V CDR1 and CDR2: SNHLY, FYNNEI. J gave up 4 bases and V 6 bases, and 13 bases lay outside the gene matches. The CDR3 reads CASRISGTSGRAGADTQYF. In nucleotides, the CDR3 is TGTGCCAGCAGAATATCCGGGACTAGCGGGAGGGCCGGGGCAGATACGCAGTATTTT.

Points on this clone: An end of the junction does not agree with germline; a read error may underlie this. This sequence joins TRBV5-1 and TRBJ2-1, with 7 bases fitting TRBD2. CDR1 is SGHRS, CDR2 YFSETQ, per germline. This CDR3 is 13 amino acids long. The CDR3 DNA sequence: TGCACCAGCAAGGCAGCGGGATACAATGAGCAGTTCTTC. This encodes CTSKAAGYNEQFF.

The chain links TRBV5-1 to TRBJ2-3; perhaps TRBD1 as D (6 bases). The CDR3 extends over 14 amino acids. Germline loops: CDR1 SGHRS, CDR2 YFSETQ. The germline V and J ends were trimmed by 4 bases and 2 bases, with 11 bases remaining between them. The CDR3: CASSPGTTTDTQYF. The CDR3 DNA reads TGCGCCAGCAGCCCGGGGACAACCACAGATACGCAGTATTTT. Complete variable domain (other parts from reference TRBV5-1 and TRBJ2-3): KAGVTQTPRYLIKTRGQQVTLSCSPISGHRSVSWYQQTPGQGLQFLFEYFSETQRNKGNFPGRFSGRQFSNSRSEMNVSTLELGDSALYLCASSPGTTTDTQYFGPGTRLTVL.

The chain joins TRBV30 to TRBJ2-1, with D tentatively TRBD2 (5 bases). CDR1 and CDR2 (germline): GTSNPN, SVGIG (reference sequence). V lost 0 bases to trimming and J lost 6 bases, with 15 bases between them. The CDR3 spans 15 residues. The CDR3 DNA follows: TGTGCCTGGAGTGTATTGAGGGAGATGGCCAATGAGCAGTTCTTC. Translating gives CAWSVLREMANEQFF.

The chain is built from TRBV6-6 and TRBJ1-1; D possibly corresponds to TRBD1 (5 bases). Trimming removed 3 bases from V and 5 bases from J, with 16 bases in between. The CDR3 is made up of 15 amino acids. Germline V gene sequence: CDR1 MNHNY, CDR2 SVGAGI (reference sequence). The chain's CDR3 is CASSYQVGGRTEAFF. CDR3 sequence (DNA): TGTGCCAGCAGTTATCAAGTCGGGGGACGGACTGAAGCTTTCTTT.

J is TRBJ1-5 and V is TRBV5-5; 8 nucleotides match TRBD1. V shed 0 bases and J 2 bases; nucleotides not matched to a gene: 4. The CDR3 consists of 16 residues. The germline V gene encodes CDR1 SGHKS and CDR2 YYEKEE (reference sequence). The CDR3 sequence: CASSLATGGGNQPQHF. The CDR3 DNA follows: TGTGCCAGCAGCTTGGCTACAGGGGGTGGCAATCAGCCCCAGCATTTT.